Sequencing of this T cell receptor beta chain was carried out in a study of CD8 T cell repertoires and HIV-1 epitope variants. About the research overall: Separate wells received one of Twenty-five Gag or Nef variant peptides. An approximately 10-day culture received IL-2, IL-7 and IL-15 on days 3 and 7. Controls were a CMV, EBV and flu peptide pool, Ebola AY9 negative control, and no-peptide well.

Overall study results and limits: Fewer than ten TCR beta clonotypes were antigen-specific, more than 5 apparently recognizing autologous or escape variants.

About this clone itself: Its target is unknown.

Data came from immunoSEQ multiplex PCR; TCRdb stores just in-frame clones and leaves some out. The repertoire holds thousands of clones, with 55% to 75% as singletons. This CDR3 has 12 amino acids. V gave up 5 bases and J gave up 1 base, with 5 bases separating them. CDR1 and CDR2 from the germline V gene are MDHEN and SYDVKM. Material: cultured CD8+ T cells derived from PBMCs. The receptor was isolated from a male donor with HIV. V is TRBV28 and J is TRBJ1-2; D remains ambiguous. The CDR3 bases are TGTGCCAGCAGTCGCGTTAACTATGGCTACACCTTC. Translation: CASSRVNYGYTF.